This T cell receptor beta chain came from a study of blood T cell repertoires in COVID-19. Per the original data handling: Reference gene primer amplification yielded estimated nucleated cell counts. The table came from immunoSEQ multiplex PCR; TCRdb's copy has only in-frame clones and leaves some out. D and trimming come from the DNA, and the V and J calls and clone size come from that table. The table includes 160,000 or so clones, roughly 80% detected once. Trimming removed 3 bases from V and 3 bases from J, with 9 bases in between. The CDR3 length is 13 residues. The germline gives CDR1 DFQATT, CDR2 SNEGSKA (reference sequence). Grouping used clinical history reported by participants in a survey and questionnaire.

The V and J genes are TRBV20-1 and TRBJ1-5; D is unclear. Sequenced material: PBMCs or T cells enriched from blood (not recorded which). This clonotype was sampled from a woman aged 40-49 years with acute COVID-19. The CDR3 DNA sequence: TGCAGTGCTAGTGCCGGGAACAATCAGCCCCAGCATTTT. Its translation is CSASAGNNQPQHF.